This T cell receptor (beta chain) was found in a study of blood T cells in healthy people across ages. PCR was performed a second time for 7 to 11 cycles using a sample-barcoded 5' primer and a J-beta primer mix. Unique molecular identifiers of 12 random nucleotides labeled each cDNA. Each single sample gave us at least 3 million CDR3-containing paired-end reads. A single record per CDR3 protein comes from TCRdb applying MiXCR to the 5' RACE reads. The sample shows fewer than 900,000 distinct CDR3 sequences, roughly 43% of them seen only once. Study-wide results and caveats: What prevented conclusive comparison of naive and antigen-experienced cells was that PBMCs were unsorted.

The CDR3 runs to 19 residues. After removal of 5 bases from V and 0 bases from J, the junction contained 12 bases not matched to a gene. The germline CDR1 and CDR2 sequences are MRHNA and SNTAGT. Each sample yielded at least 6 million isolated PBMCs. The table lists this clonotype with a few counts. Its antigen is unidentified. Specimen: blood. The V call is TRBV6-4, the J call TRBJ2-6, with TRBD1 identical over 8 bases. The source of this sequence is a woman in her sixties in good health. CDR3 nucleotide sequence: TGTGCCAGCAGTCGGAGAGGGGGACAGGAGTTCTCTGGGGCCAACGTCCTGACTTTC. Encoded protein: CASSRRGGQEFSGANVLTF.